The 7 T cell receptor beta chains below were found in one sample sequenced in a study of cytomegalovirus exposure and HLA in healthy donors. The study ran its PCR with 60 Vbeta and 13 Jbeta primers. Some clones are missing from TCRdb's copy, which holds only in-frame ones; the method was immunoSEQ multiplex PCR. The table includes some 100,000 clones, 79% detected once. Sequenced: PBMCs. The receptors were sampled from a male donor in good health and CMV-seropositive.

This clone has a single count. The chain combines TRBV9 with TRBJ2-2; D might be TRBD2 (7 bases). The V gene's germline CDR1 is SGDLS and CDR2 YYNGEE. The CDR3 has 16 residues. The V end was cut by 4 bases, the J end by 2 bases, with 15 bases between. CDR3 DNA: TGTGCCAGCAGCTACGCCGGGGGGCTAAACACCGGGGAGCTGTTTTTT. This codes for CASSYAGGLNTGELFF.

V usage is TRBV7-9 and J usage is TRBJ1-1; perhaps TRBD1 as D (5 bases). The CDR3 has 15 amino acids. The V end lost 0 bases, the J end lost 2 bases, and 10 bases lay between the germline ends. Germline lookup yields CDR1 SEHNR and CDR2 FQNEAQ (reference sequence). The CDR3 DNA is TGTGCCAGCAGCTTAGCGCTAGGGGCCAACACTGAAGCTTTCTTT. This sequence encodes CASSLALGANTEAFF. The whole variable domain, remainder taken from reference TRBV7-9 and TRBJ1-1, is DTGVSQNPRHKITKRGQNVTFRCDPISEHNRLYWYRQTLGQGPEFLTYFQNEAQLEKSRLLSDRFSAERPKGSFSTLEIQRTEQGDSAMYLCASSLALGANTEAFFGQGTRLTVV.

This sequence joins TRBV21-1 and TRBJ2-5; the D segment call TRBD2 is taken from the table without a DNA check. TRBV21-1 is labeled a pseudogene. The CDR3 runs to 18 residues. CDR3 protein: CASITGLAGSRLQETQYF. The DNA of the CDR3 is TGTGCCAGCATTACCGGACTAGCGGGGAGTCGCCTCCAAGAGACCCAGTACTTC.

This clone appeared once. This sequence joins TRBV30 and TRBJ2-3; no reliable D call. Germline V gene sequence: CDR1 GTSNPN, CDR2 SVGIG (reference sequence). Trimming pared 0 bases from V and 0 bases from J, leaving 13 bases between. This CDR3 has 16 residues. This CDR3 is CAWSVPGGKSTDTQYF. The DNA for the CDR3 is TGTGCCTGGAGTGTACCTGGCGGAAAGAGCACAGATACGCAGTATTTT.

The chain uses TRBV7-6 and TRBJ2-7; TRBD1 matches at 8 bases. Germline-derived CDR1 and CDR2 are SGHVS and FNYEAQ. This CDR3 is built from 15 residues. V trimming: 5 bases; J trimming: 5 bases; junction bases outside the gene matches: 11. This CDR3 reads CASSPWTGQTNEQYF. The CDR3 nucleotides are TGTGCCAGCAGCCCTTGGACAGGGCAGACGAACGAGCAGTACTTC.

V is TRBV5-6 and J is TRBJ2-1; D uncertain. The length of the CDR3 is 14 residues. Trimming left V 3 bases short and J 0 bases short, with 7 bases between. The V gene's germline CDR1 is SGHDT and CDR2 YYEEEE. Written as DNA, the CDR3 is TGTGCCAGCAGCTATAGGAGCTCCTACAATGAGCAGTTCTTC. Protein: CASSYRSSYNEQFF.

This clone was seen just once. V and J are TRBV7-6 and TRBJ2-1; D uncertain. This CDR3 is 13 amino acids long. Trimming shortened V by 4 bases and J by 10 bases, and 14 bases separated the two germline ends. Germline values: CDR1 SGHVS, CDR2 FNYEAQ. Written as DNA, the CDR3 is TGTGCCAGCAGCTCGCGAGAAGACGGGGAGCAGTTCTTC. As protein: CASSSREDGEQFF.